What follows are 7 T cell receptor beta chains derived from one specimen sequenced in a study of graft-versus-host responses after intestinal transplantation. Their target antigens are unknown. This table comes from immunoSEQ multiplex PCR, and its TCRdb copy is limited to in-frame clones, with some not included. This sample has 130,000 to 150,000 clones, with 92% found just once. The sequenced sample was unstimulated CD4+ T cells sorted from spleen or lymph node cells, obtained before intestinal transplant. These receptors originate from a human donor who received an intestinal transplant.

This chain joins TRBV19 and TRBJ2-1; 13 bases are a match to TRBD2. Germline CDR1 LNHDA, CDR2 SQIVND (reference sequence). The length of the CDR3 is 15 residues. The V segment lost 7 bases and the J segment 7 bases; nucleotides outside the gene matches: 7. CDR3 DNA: TGTGCCAGTAACCAACTAGCGGGAGGGTCGAATGAGCAGTTCTTC. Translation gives CASNQLAGGSNEQFF.

The CDR3 loop is CASSAGTLSTGELFF. CDR3 nucleotide sequence: TGTGCCAGCAGCGCAGGGACCCTATCTACCGGGGAGCTGTTTTTT. The rearrangement links TRBV7-3 to TRBJ2-2, with D perhaps TRBD1 or TRBD2 (5 bases each). V dropped 5 bases and J dropped 5 bases, with 15 bases sitting between them. The length of the CDR3 is 15 residues. Per the germline V gene, CDR1 is SGHTA and CDR2 is FQGTGA.

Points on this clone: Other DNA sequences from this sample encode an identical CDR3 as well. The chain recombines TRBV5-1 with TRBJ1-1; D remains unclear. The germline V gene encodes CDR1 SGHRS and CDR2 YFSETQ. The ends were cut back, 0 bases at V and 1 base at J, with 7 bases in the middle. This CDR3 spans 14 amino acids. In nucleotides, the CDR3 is TGCGCCAGCAGCTTGGGAGTTGGGAACACTGAAGCTTTCTTT. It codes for CASSLGVGNTEAFF.

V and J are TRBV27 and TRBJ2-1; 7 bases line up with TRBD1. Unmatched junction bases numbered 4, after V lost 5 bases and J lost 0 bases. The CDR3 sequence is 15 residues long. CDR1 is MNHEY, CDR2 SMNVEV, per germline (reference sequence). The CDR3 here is CASSTDRVSYNEQFF. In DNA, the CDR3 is TGTGCCAGCAGTACCGACAGGGTCTCCTACAATGAGCAGTTCTTC.

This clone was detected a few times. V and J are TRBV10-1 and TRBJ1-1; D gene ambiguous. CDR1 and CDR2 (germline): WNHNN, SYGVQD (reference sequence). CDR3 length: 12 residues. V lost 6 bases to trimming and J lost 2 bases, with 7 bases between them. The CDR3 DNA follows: TGCGCCAGCAGGTTGGGAAACACTGAAGCTTTCTTT. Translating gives CASRLGNTEAFF.

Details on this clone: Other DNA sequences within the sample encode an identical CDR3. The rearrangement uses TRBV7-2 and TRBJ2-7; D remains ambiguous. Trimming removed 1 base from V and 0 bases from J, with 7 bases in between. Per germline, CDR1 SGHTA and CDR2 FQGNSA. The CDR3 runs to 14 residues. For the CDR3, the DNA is TGTGCCAGCAGCTTAGGTCCGGGCTCCTACGAGCAGTACTTC. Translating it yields CASSLGPGSYEQYF.

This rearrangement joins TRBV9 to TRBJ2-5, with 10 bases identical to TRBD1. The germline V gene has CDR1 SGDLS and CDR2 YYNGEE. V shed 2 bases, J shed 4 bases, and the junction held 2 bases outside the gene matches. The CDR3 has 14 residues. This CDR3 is CASSVTGGAETQYF. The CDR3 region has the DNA TGTGCCAGCAGCGTGACAGGGGGCGCAGAGACCCAGTACTTC.